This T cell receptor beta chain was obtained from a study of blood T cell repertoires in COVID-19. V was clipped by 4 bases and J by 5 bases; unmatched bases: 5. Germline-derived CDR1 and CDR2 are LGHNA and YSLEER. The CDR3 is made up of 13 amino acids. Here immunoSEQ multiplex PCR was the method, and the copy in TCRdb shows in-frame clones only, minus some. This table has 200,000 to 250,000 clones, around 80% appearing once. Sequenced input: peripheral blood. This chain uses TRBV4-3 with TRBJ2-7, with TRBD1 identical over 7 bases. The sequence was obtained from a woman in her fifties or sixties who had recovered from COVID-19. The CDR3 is CASSPDREHEQYF. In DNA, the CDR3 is TGCGCCAGCAGCCCCGACAGGGAGCACGAGCAGTACTTC.